The TCR beta chain under discussion was sequenced for a study of blood T cell repertoires in COVID-19. About the study: T cells, B-cell-depleted T cells, or PBMCs provided the cDNA or gDNA that served as material.

The method was immunoSEQ multiplex PCR; TCRdb's version includes in-frame clones alone and lacks a portion of them. The data hold around 100,000 clones, with just over 85% observed a single time. Germline loops: CDR1 MNHNY, CDR2 SVGAGI (reference sequence). The CDR3 consists of 14 residues. After removal of 7 bases from V and 10 bases from J, the junction contained 8 bases not matched to a gene. The J gene is TRBJ1-6, the V gene TRBV6-6; 9 bases agree with TRBD1. The sequence was collected from a human donor in a cohort sampled during active COVID-19. What was sequenced was peripheral blood. The CDR3 nucleotides are TGTGCCAGCAATCCCCCCGGACAGGGGTCACCCCTCCACTTT. Protein: CASNPPGQGSPLHF.